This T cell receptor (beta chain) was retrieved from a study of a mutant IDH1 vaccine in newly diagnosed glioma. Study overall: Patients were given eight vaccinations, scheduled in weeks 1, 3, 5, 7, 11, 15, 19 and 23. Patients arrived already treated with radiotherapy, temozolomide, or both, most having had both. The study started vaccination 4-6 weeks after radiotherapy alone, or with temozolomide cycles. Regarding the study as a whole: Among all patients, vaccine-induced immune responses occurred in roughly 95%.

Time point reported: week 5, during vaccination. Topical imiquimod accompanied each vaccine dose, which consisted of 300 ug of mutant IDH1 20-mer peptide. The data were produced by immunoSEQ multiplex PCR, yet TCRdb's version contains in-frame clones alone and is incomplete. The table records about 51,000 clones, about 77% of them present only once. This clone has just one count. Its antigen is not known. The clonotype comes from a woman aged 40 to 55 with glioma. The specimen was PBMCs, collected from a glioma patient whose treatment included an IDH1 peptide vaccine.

This CDR3 reads CSEGGGYTF. In nucleotides, the CDR3 is TGCAGCGAGGGAGGGGGCTACACCTTC. The rearrangement joins TRBV29-1 to TRBJ1-2; D is undetermined. The V end lost 7 bases, the J end lost 8 bases, and 8 bases lay between the germline ends. This CDR3 has 9 amino acids. CDR1 is SQVTM and CDR2 is ANQGSEA in the germline V gene.